What follows is one T cell receptor beta chain and its context. Its antigen is unidentified. The method was immunoSEQ multiplex PCR; TCRdb's version includes in-frame clones alone and lacks a portion of them. The table lists tens of thousands of clones, more than 90% of them singletons, with 1.5% to 2% in the top ten. CDR3 length: 17 amino acids. V dropped 5 bases and J dropped 0; count of bases not matched to a gene: 6. The germline V gene has CDR1 SGHDT and CDR2 YYEEEE. The source of the sample is a study of graft-versus-host responses after intestinal transplantation. The input for sequencing was unstimulated CD8+ T cells sorted from spleen or lymph node cells, taken before transplant. V usage is TRBV5-6 and J usage is TRBJ2-6, with TRBD1 identical over 9 bases. This receptor was obtained from a human donor who was the organ donor for an intestinal transplant. CDR3 sequence reads: CASSSGTGISGANVLTF. DNA for the CDR3: TGTGCCAGCAGTTCCGGGACAGGGATCTCTGGGGCCAACGTCCTGACTTTC.